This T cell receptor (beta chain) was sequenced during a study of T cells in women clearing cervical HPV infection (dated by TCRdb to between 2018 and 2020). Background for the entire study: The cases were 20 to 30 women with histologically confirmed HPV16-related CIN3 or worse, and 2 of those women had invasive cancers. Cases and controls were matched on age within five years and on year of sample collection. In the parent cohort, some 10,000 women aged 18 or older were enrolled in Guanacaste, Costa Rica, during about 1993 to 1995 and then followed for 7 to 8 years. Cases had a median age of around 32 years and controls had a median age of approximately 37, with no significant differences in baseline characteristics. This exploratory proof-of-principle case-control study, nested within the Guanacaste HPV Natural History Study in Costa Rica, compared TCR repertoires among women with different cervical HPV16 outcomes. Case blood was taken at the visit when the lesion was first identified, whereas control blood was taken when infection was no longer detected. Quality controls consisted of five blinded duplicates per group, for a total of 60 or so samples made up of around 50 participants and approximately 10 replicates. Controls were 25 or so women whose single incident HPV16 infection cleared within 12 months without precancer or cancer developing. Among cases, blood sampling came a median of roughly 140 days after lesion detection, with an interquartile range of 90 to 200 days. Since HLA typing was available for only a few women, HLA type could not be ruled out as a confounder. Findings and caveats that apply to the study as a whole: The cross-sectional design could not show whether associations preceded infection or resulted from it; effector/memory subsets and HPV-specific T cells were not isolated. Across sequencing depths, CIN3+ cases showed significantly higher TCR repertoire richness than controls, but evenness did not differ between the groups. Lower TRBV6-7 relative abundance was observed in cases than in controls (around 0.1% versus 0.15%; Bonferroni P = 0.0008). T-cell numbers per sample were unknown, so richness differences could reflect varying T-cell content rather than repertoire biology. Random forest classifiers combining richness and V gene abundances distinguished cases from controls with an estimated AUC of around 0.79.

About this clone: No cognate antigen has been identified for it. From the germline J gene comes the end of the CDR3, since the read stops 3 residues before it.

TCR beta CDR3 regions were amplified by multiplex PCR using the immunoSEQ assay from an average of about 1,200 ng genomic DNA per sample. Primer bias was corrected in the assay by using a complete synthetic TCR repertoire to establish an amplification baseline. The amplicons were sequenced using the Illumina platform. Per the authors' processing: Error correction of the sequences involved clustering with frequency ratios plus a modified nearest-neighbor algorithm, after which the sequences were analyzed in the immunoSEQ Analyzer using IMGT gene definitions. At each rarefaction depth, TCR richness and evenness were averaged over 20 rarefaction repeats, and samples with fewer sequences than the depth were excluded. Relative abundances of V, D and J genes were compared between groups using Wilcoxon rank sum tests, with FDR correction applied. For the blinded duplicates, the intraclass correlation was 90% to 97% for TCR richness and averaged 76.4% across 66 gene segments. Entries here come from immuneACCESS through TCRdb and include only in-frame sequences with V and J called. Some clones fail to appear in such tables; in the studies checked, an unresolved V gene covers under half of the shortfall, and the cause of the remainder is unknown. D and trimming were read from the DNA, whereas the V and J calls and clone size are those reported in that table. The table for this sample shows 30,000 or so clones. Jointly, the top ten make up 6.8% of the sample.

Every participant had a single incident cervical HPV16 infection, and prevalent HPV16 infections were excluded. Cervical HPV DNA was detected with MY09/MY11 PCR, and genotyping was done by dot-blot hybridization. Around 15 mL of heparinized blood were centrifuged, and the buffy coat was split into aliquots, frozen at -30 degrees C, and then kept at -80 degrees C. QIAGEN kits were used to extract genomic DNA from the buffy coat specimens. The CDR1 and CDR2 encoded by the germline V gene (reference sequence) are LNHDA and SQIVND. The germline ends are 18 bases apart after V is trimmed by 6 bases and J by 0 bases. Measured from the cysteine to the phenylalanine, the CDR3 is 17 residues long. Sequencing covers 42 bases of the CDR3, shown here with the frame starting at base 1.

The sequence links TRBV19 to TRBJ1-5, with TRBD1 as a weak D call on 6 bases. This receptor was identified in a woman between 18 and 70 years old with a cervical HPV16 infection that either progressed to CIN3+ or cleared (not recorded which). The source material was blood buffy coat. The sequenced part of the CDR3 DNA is TGTGCCAGTAGCGGGACAATGGGGTCTTATAGCAATCAGCCC. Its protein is CASSGTMGSYSNQP. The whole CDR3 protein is CASSGTMGSYSNQPQHF.